The present entry profiles one TCR beta chain with its context. This record comes from a study of blood T cell repertoires in COVID-19. Study as a whole: Italy, Spain and the United States were the sources of the convalescent and acute COVID-19 samples.

TCRdb's copy holds only in-frame clones and misses some; the assay was immunoSEQ multiplex PCR. The table shows hundreds of thousands of clones, with roughly 84% occurring only once. The CDR3 covers 15 residues. Trimming at V came to 5 bases and at J to 4 bases, leaving 9 bases not matched to a gene. Germline V lookup: CDR1 LNHNV, CDR2 YYDKDF (reference sequence). The sample taken for sequencing was PBMCs or T cells enriched from blood (not recorded which). The TCR comes from a woman aged 25 to 39 who had recovered from COVID-19. This chain joins TRBV15 and TRBJ1-2; TRBD1 matches 8 bases. CDR3 sequence reads: CATSETRGLGYGYTF. In DNA form, the CDR3 reads TGTGCCACCAGCGAAACCAGGGGGCTTGGCTATGGCTACACCTTC.